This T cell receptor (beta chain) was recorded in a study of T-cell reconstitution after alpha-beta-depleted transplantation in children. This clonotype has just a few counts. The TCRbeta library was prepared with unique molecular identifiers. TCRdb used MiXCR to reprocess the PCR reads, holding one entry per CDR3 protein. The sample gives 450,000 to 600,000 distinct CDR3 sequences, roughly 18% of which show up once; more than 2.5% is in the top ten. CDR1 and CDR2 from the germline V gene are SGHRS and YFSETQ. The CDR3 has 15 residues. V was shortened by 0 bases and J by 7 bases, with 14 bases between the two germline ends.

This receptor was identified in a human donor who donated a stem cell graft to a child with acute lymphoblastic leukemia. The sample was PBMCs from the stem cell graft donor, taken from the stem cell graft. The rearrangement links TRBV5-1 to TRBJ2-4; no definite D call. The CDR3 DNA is TGCGCCAGCAGCTTGGGATACAGTCCGCAGAACATTCAGTACTTC. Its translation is CASSLGYSPQNIQYF.